These 23 T cell receptor beta chains share one sample of origin, sequenced in a study of long-term antiretroviral therapy in people with HIV. Researchers ran immunoSEQ v3.0 at survey level. The assay was immunoSEQ multiplex PCR, and TCRdb's table has in-frame clones only and misses some. The sample contains around 13,000 clones, nearly 85% of which appear only once. This specimen was unsorted PBMCs, taken 3.4 years after starting antiretroviral therapy. Source of these receptors: a man aged 40-49 years with HIV.

The chain is built from TRBV9 and TRBJ1-3; the D gene is possibly TRBD1 (6 bases). CDR1 and CDR2 (germline): SGDLS, YYNGEE. The CDR3 loop spans 14 amino acids. V was cut by 1 base and J by 3 bases, with 8 bases left in between. The CDR3 nucleotides read TGTGCCAGCAGCGTATCCAGGGGTGGAAACACCATATATTTT. Amino acids: CASSVSRGGNTIYF.

This clone was detected only once. The chain carries TRBV15 and TRBJ2-7; D not resolved. Germline lookup yields CDR1 LNHNV and CDR2 YYDKDF (reference sequence). The V end was cut by 1 base, the J end by 7 bases, with 14 bases between. This CDR3 comprises 14 residues. The CDR3 nucleotides read TGTGCCACCAGCAGAGCATTAGTTTTAGGTGAGCAGTACTTC. Translated, it gives CATSRALVLGEQYF.

This clone has a handful of counts. The DNA for the CDR3 is TGTGCCTGGAGTCTGAGGGGACAGGGAGATCATCAGCCCCAGCATTTT. Amino acids: CAWSLRGQGDHQPQHF. This rearrangement joins TRBV30 to TRBJ1-5; 9 bases align to TRBD1. The CDR3 totals 16 residues. CDR1 is GTSNPN, CDR2 SVGIG, per germline (reference sequence). The V gene end was trimmed by 2 bases and the J gene end by 5 bases; junction bases not matched to a gene: 10.

V is TRBV9 and J is TRBJ1-2, with TRBD1 as a possible D gene (6 bases). CDR3 length equals 17 residues. Germline CDR1 and CDR2: SGDLS and YYNGEE. V was clipped by 4 bases and J by 8 bases, with 27 bases between them. For the CDR3, the DNA is TGTGCCAGCAGCCCCCATCTTCCGGGTTTACAGGGCGAGGGCTACACCTTC. Translating it yields CASSPHLPGLQGEGYTF.

The chain employs TRBV19 and TRBJ2-7, with 7 bases identical to TRBD2. V lost 6 bases to trimming and J lost 5 bases; unmatched junction nucleotides: 10. From germline, CDR1 is LNHDA and CDR2 SQIVND (reference sequence). CDR3 size: 14 residues. The CDR3 region has the DNA TGTGCCAGTAGAAGTGGCGGGAGCAGGGACGAGCAGTACTTC. As protein: CASRSGGSRDEQYF.

The chain recombines TRBV28 with TRBJ1-2; D is possibly TRBD1 (5 bases). The germline gives CDR1 MDHEN, CDR2 SYDVKM. This CDR3 comprises 14 residues. V lost 3 bases and J lost 0, with 8 bases in between. CDR3 amino acids: CASSFRAANYGYTF. CDR3 bases: TGTGCCAGCAGTTTCAGGGCAGCTAACTATGGCTACACCTTC.

This clone showed up just once. V and J are TRBV7-2 and TRBJ2-7; 9 bases are shared with TRBD2. CDR1 is SGHTA, CDR2 FQGNSA, per germline. This CDR3 region has 14 residues. Germline trimming cut 2 bases from V and 5 bases from J; bases unmatched to any gene: 4. CDR3 DNA: TGTGCCAGCAGCTTATTTAGCGGGAGTAACGAGCAGTACTTC. This sequence encodes CASSLFSGSNEQYF.

This chain connects TRBV4-3 to TRBJ2-3, with 7 nucleotides matching TRBD2. CDR3 length equals 16 residues. After removal of 1 base from V and 5 bases from J, the junction contained 9 bases not matched to a gene. From germline, CDR1 is LGHNA and CDR2 YSLEER. The CDR3 reads CASSQVLAGGEDTQYF. The DNA for the CDR3 is TGCGCCAGCAGCCAAGTACTAGCTGGGGGGGAAGATACGCAGTATTTT.

The V gene is TRBV29-1, the J gene TRBJ2-2; TRBD1 aligns across 9 bases. The V and J ends lost 7 bases and 0 bases, in that order; junction bases with no gene match: 9. Germline V gives CDR1 SQVTM, CDR2 ANQGSEA. The CDR3 runs to 16 residues. The CDR3: CSAEHRGRTNTGELFF. The CDR3 nucleotides are TGCAGCGCAGAGCACAGGGGGCGAACGAACACCGGGGAGCTGTTTTTT.

The genes are TRBV11-2 and TRBJ2-7, with D perhaps assigned TRBD1 or TRBD2 (5 bases each). The length of the CDR3 is 15 residues. The V and J ends lost 1 base and 7 bases respectively, with 17 bases between them. The germline V gene encodes CDR1 SGHAT and CDR2 FQNNGV. The CDR3 DNA follows: TGTGCCAGCAGCTTAGCCAGAGGGGCCGTCTGGGAGCAGTACTTC. Translation gives CASSLARGAVWEQYF.

This clone is a singleton in its sample. This chain's CDR3 is CASSIAGGANYGYTF. Written as DNA, the CDR3 is TGTGCCAGTAGTATAGCCGGAGGGGCGAACTATGGCTACACCTTC. The J gene is TRBJ1-2, the V gene TRBV19; D may be TRBD1 (5 bases). This CDR3 has 15 amino acids. Per the germline V gene, CDR1 is LNHDA and CDR2 is SQIVND (reference sequence). V was clipped by 1 base and J by 2 bases, with 11 bases between them.

This chain uses TRBV28 with TRBJ2-2, with no clear D. With 3 bases removed from V and 6 bases from J, the gap between germline ends came to 17 bases. Looked up from germline, CDR1 is MDHEN and CDR2 is SYDVKM. The CDR3 is 16 amino acids. The CDR3, as DNA: TGTGCCAGCAGTTTGATTCGGGTTTTAGCATCCGGGGAGCTGTTTTTT. It codes for CASSLIRVLASGELFF.

Only a few counts were recorded for this clone. The V call is TRBV7-9, the J call TRBJ1-2; D unresolved. Trimming removed 1 base from V and 6 bases from J, with 12 bases in between. The germline V gene has CDR1 SEHNR and CDR2 FQNEAQ (reference sequence). The CDR3 contains 14 residues. The CDR3 DNA sequence: TGTGCCAGCAGCTTAGGGGCGGCGAGGGATGGCTACACCTTC. This gives the protein CASSLGAARDGYTF.

V is TRBV19 and J is TRBJ2-7; the match to TRBD2 covers 10 bases. CDR3 size: 15 residues. CDR1 is LNHDA, CDR2 SQIVND, per germline (reference sequence). V was clipped by 1 base and J by 7 bases; unmatched bases: 7. The DNA of the CDR3 is TGTGCCAGTAGTATAGGGGCTAGCGGGAGCAAGGAGCAGTACTTC. Amino acids: CASSIGASGSKEQYF.

This clone has a single count. The V call is TRBV7-2, the J call TRBJ2-7, with 13 bases lining up with TRBD2. Per the germline V gene, CDR1 is SGHTA and CDR2 is FQGNSA. The CDR3 covers 17 residues. V shed 5 bases and J 2 bases; nucleotides not matched to a gene: 9. CDR3 nucleotide sequence: TGTGCCAGCAGCCGGATGGGGACTAGCGGGAATCCCTACGAGCAGTACTTC. It encodes CASSRMGTSGNPYEQYF. Filled out from reference TRBV7-2 and TRBJ2-7, the complete variable domain reads GAGVSQSPSNKVTEKGKDVELRCDPISGHTALYWYRQSLGQGLEFLIYFQGNSAPDKSGLPSDRFSAERTGGSVSTLTIQRTQQEDSAVYLCASSRMGTSGNPYEQYFGPGTRLTVT.

The chain links TRBV6-1 to TRBJ1-4; 7 bases agree with TRBD1. V was pared by 0 bases and J by 9 bases, with 4 bases of the junction left unmatched. This CDR3 has 14 amino acids. Germline-derived CDR1 and CDR2 are MNHNS and SASEGT. This CDR3 is CASSEASTGQKLFF. The CDR3 nucleotides read TGTGCCAGCAGTGAAGCCTCGACAGGGCAAAAACTGTTTTTT.

This rearrangement joins TRBV27 to TRBJ2-4; possible D gene TRBD2, 6 bases. V was clipped by 3 bases and J by 2 bases, with 14 bases between them. The germline V gene has CDR1 MNHEY and CDR2 SMNVEV (reference sequence). The CDR3 has 16 residues. The CDR3 loop reads CASSFSGSGSKNIQYF. The CDR3 coding sequence is TGTGCCAGCAGTTTCTCCGGGAGTGGGTCCAAAAACATTCAGTACTTC.

This clone has more than one count but fewer than ten. The CDR3: CASSFGGSDNEQFF. The CDR3 DNA follows: TGTGCCAGCAGCTTTGGAGGGAGTGACAATGAGCAGTTCTTC. The chain employs TRBV5-4 and TRBJ2-1; a possible D gene is TRBD2 (6 bases). The V end lost 2 bases, the J end lost 5 bases, and 11 bases lay between the germline ends. The CDR3 has 14 residues. Germline assignment: CDR1 SGHNT and CDR2 YYREEE (reference sequence).

CDR3 amino acids: CASSLGQVHPDTQYF. The CDR3 region has the DNA TGTGCCAGCAGCCTAGGACAGGTTCACCCAGATACGCAGTATTTT. The V gene is TRBV5-8, the J gene TRBJ2-3; TRBD1 agrees at 7 bases. CDR1 is SGHTS, CDR2 YDEGEE, per germline. This CDR3 comprises 15 residues. J gave up 4 bases and V 4 bases, and 9 bases lay outside the gene matches.

The chain links TRBV6-4 to TRBJ2-7; D is possibly TRBD1 (6 bases). The CDR3 runs to 14 residues. The germline gives CDR1 MRHNA, CDR2 SNTAGT. Trimming cost V 3 bases and J 5 bases, with 14 bases left between them. This CDR3 reads CASSEYAGANEQYF. The CDR3 DNA reads TGTGCCAGCAGTGAGTACGCAGGGGCGAACGAGCAGTACTTC.

This clone has more than one count but fewer than ten. CDR3 in DNA: TGTGCCAGCAGCTTAGGTCCGACCGGGGAGCTGTTTTTT. Protein: CASSLGPTGELFF. The V gene is TRBV7-6, the J gene TRBJ2-2, with D hard to call. Germline values: CDR1 SGHVS, CDR2 FNYEAQ. Trimming removed 1 base at V and 5 bases at J, with 5 bases between. The CDR3 is 13 amino acids.

The rearrangement links TRBV5-1 to TRBJ1-1, with no clear D. V was clipped by 0 bases and J by 4 bases, with 7 bases between them. The length of the CDR3 is 13 residues. Germline V lookup: CDR1 SGHRS, CDR2 YFSETQ. The CDR3 DNA is TGCGCCAGCAGCTTGGTTGGGGTCACTGAAGCTTTCTTT. It is translated as CASSLVGVTEAFF.

The CDR3: CASSAPRADTQYF. The CDR3, as DNA: TGTGCCAGCAGCGCCCCTAGAGCAGATACGCAGTATTTT. This rearrangement joins TRBV7-8 to TRBJ2-3; D is uncertain. The V gene's germline CDR1 is SGHVS and CDR2 FQNEAQ. The CDR3 length is 13 residues. With 5 bases removed from V and 4 bases from J, the gap between germline ends came to 10 bases.